This entry lists 15 T cell receptor beta chains sequenced from one sample in a study of T cells in Graves' hyperthyroidism and ophthalmopathy. RNA transcripts gave rise to amplified TCR beta CDR3 regions. The HTBI primer set was used in a first-round RT-PCR of the TCR CDR3. Each CDR3 protein gets one entry after TCRdb re-called the multiplex PCR reads with MiXCR. Here the sample spans roughly 280,000 distinct CDR3 sequences, 15% to 20% being singletons. The sample was blood. These receptors all come from a woman in her sixties or seventies with Graves' ophthalmopathy.

This clonotype has ten or more counts. The chain carries TRBV28 and TRBJ2-7; TRBD2 matches at 10 bases. Germline CDR1 reads MDHEN; CDR2 reads SYDVKM. Trimming took 3 bases from V and 6 from J; bases not matched to a gene: 8. This CDR3 contains 15 residues. CDR3 in DNA: TGTGCCAGCAGTTTCCTCCTAGCGGGAGAGAGCGAGCAGTACTTC. Translation: CASSFLLAGESEQYF.

This clonotype was found a few times. CDR3 nucleotide sequence: TGTGCCAGCAGTGACAGTAGCCGTAGCCTTATGAACACTGAAGCTTTCTTT. Protein product: CASSDSSRSLMNTEAFF. This chain uses TRBV9 with TRBJ1-1, with D tentatively TRBD1 (5 bases). The CDR3 runs to 17 residues. Germline V CDR1 and CDR2: SGDLS, YYNGEE. The V end was cut by 5 bases, the J end by 0 bases, with 20 bases between.

The rearrangement uses TRBV6-2 or TRBV6-3 and TRBJ2-7; D ambiguous. Germline V gene sequence: CDR1 MNHEY, CDR2 SVGEGT. CDR3 length: 14 amino acids. The germline V and J ends were trimmed by 0 bases and 0 bases, with 6 bases remaining between them. The CDR3 sequence: CASSYSRHSYEQYF. DNA for the CDR3: TGTGCCAGCAGTTACTCGAGACACTCCTACGAGCAGTACTTC.

V gene TRBV19 combines with J gene TRBJ1-1; D perhaps matches TRBD1 (5 bases). Germline V lookup: CDR1 LNHDA, CDR2 SQIVND (reference sequence). With 9 bases removed from V and 5 bases from J, the gap between germline ends came to 31 bases. The CDR3 is made up of 18 amino acids. CDR3: CASSEYCSRQRGTTEAFF. The CDR3 nucleotides are TGTGCCAGCAGTGAATATTGCAGTCGACAGAGAGGAACTACTGAAGCTTTCTTT. Looking up the rest from reference TRBV19 and TRBJ1-1 gives the full variable domain: DGGITQSPKYLFRKEGQNVTLSCEQNLNHDAMYWYRQDPGQGLRLIYYSQIVNDFQKGDIAEGYSVSREKKESFPLTVTSAQKNPTAFYLCASSEYCSRQRGTTEAFFGQGTRLTVV.

This clonotype has just a few counts. V is TRBV7-9 and J is TRBJ1-1; no firm D call. V was shortened by 5 bases and J by 8 bases, with 9 bases between the two germline ends. This CDR3 contains 11 residues. Germline CDR1 is SEHNR and CDR2 is FQNEAQ (reference sequence). The CDR3 DNA follows: TGTGCCAGCAGCAGTTTCCAGGAAGCTTTCTTT. Its protein is CASSSFQEAFF.

This clonotype was picked up many times. V is TRBV11-2 and J is TRBJ2-1, with D possibly TRBD2 on 7 matching bases. This CDR3 is built from 14 residues. V lost 3 bases, J lost 7 bases, and 13 bases lay in between. CDR1 is SGHAT and CDR2 is FQNNGV in the germline V gene. The CDR3 DNA reads TGTGCCAGCAGCTTGGATAGGGGGGGGAATGAGCAGTTCTTC. Its translation: CASSLDRGGNEQFF. Using reference TRBV11-2 and TRBJ2-1 for the parts outside the CDR3, the full variable domain is EAGVAQSPRYKIIEKRQSVAFWCNPISGHATLYWYQQILGQGPKLLIQFQNNGVVDDSQLPKDRFSAERLKGVDSTLKIQPAKLEDSAVYLCASSLDRGGNEQFFGPGTRLTVL.

The J gene is TRBJ2-1, the V gene TRBV9; a weak D match, TRBD1 (5 bases). CDR1 is SGDLS, CDR2 YYNGEE, per germline. The CDR3 is made up of 15 amino acids. Trimming left V 2 bases short and J 0 bases short, with 9 bases between. The CDR3 loop is CASSVSRVSYNEQFF. The CDR3 DNA follows: TGTGCCAGCAGCGTTAGCAGGGTCTCCTACAATGAGCAGTTCTTC.

There are many counts of this clonotype. The chain recombines TRBV2 with TRBJ1-1; D uncertain. V lost 7 bases and J 1 base, leaving 7 bases between the germline ends. Germline V gene data show CDR1 as SNHLY and CDR2 as FYNNEI. The CDR3 spans 12 residues. The CDR3 is CASKERNTEAFF. The CDR3 DNA follows: TGTGCCAGCAAGGAGAGGAACACTGAAGCTTTCTTT.

The CDR3 bases are TGTGCCAGCAAACAGGGGGCTACTGGAAACACCATATATTTT. It specifies CASKQGATGNTIYF. The chain uses TRBV6-1 and TRBJ1-3, with 9 bases identical to TRBD1. Trimming at V came to 7 bases and at J to 2 bases, leaving 3 bases not matched to a gene. Germline V gene sequence: CDR1 MNHNS, CDR2 SASEGT. This CDR3 is built from 14 residues.

The table lists this clonotype with many counts. The genes are TRBV7-2 and TRBJ2-4; 10 nucleotides match TRBD2. The germline gives CDR1 SGHTA, CDR2 FQGNSA. V shed 4 bases, J shed 9 bases, and the junction held 6 bases outside the gene matches. The CDR3 spans 14 residues. Here the CDR3 DNA reads TGTGCCAGCAGCTCTAGCGGGAGTTGGGGCATTCAGTACTTC. Encoded protein: CASSSSGSWGIQYF. The full variable domain, with the rest looked up from reference TRBV7-2 and TRBJ2-4, is GAGVSQSPSNKVTEKGKDVELRCDPISGHTALYWYRQSLGQGLEFLIYFQGNSAPDKSGLPSDRFSAERTGGSVSTLTIQRTQQEDSAVYLCASSSSGSWGIQYFGAGTRLSVL.

This clonotype was recorded only once. The rearrangement links TRBV11-3 to TRBJ2-1; D unclear. The CDR3 runs to 16 residues. The germline V gene has CDR1 SGHNT and CDR2 YENEEA. Trimming stripped 1 base from V and 0 bases from J, with 10 bases between. The CDR3 loop is CASSLAGAGSYNEQFF. The CDR3, as DNA: TGTGCCAGCAGCTTAGCCGGAGCTGGCTCCTACAATGAGCAGTTCTTC.

This clonotype was counted many times. V usage is TRBV6-1 and J usage is TRBJ2-3, with 7 bases aligning to TRBD1. The V segment lost 6 bases and the J segment 6 bases; nucleotides outside the gene matches: 15. Germline CDR1 reads MNHNS; CDR2 reads SASEGT. This CDR3 region has 16 residues. The CDR3 DNA reads TGTGCCAGCAGCTCAAGAAGGGCAGGGGGATTTGATACGCAGTATTTT. Residues: CASSSRRAGGFDTQYF.

This clonotype was detected many times. The rearrangement joins TRBV5-1 to TRBJ1-1; D unresolved. CDR1 is SGHRS and CDR2 is YFSETQ in the germline V gene. CDR3 length: 13 residues. Trimming pared 7 bases from V and 2 bases from J, leaving 12 bases between. CDR3 region: CASLGGPNTEAFF. DNA for the CDR3: TGCGCCAGCCTGGGAGGGCCAAACACTGAAGCTTTCTTT.

This clonotype was detected many times. The chain carries TRBV18 and TRBJ2-1; the D gene is possibly TRBD2 (6 bases). V was cut by 6 bases and J by 3 bases, with 21 bases left in between. The germline V gene encodes CDR1 KGHSH and CDR2 LQKENI. This CDR3 contains 17 residues. CDR3: CASSHRTKALSYNEQFF. The CDR3 nucleotides are TGTGCCAGCTCTCACCGGACTAAGGCCCTAAGCTACAATGAGCAGTTCTTC.

This clonotype was counted many times. The chain joins TRBV6-1 to TRBJ1-2; no definite D call. Germline V gene sequence: CDR1 MNHNS, CDR2 SASEGT. Trimming cost V 6 bases and J 7 bases, with 15 bases left between them. The CDR3 is made up of 13 amino acids. The CDR3 sequence: CASRPQATGGYTF. CDR3 DNA sequence: TGTGCCAGCAGGCCCCAGGCCACGGGTGGCTACACCTTC.